Presented here are 27 T cell receptor beta chains from one specimen sequenced in a study of T cell repertoires in cytomegalovirus infection. TCRdb processed the reads anew with MiXCR; each CDR3 protein has one entry. The sample consists of 200,000 or so distinct CDR3 sequences, about 30% of them appearing once. The sequenced sample was PBMCs. The source of these receptors is a human donor in good health (CMV status not recorded). Some clones in this sample may be carry-over from other donors' samples.

This clonotype was observed at least ten times. This sequence joins TRBV7-2 and TRBJ2-5, with 8 bases identical to TRBD1. The junction had 7 bases not matched to a gene; V was cut back by 3 bases and J by 4 bases. This CDR3 has 15 amino acids. The germline V gene encodes CDR1 SGHTA and CDR2 FQGNSA. CDR3 amino acids: CASSFDRGRGETQYF. CDR3 nucleotide sequence: TGTGCCAGCAGCTTCGACAGGGGACGAGGAGAGACCCAGTACTTC.

This clonotype showed up many times. This chain joins TRBV7-2 and TRBJ2-3; TRBD2 matches 15 bases. V shed 4 bases, J shed 5 bases, and the junction held 10 bases outside the gene matches. The CDR3 is 18 amino acids. The germline V gene encodes CDR1 SGHTA and CDR2 FQGNSA. CDR3 loop: CASSSTGLAGGRGDTQYF. The CDR3 nucleotides are TGTGCCAGCAGCTCAACGGGACTAGCGGGGGGCCGGGGAGATACGCAGTATTTT.

This clonotype was observed many times. This chain connects TRBV7-2 to TRBJ1-6, with a weak D call TRBD1 (6 bases). Germline lookup yields CDR1 SGHTA and CDR2 FQGNSA. The V end lost 6 bases, the J end lost 0 bases, and 9 bases lay between the germline ends. The CDR3 is made up of 15 amino acids. The CDR3 here is CASSRTVSYNSPLHF. As DNA, the CDR3 is TGTGCCAGCAGTCGGACAGTCTCCTATAATTCACCCCTCCACTTT.

The V and J genes are TRBV7-2 and TRBJ1-2, with D perhaps TRBD1 (5 bases). Germline assignment: CDR1 SGHTA and CDR2 FQGNSA. The CDR3 loop spans 14 amino acids. Trimming stripped 2 bases from V and 8 bases from J, with 15 bases between. In DNA form, the CDR3 reads TGTGCCAGCAGCTTACACGGGGGATTGGGAGGCTACACCTTC. The encoded protein is CASSLHGGLGGYTF. Drawing the rest from reference TRBV7-2 and TRBJ1-2, the complete variable domain is GAGVSQSPSNKVTEKGKDVELRCDPISGHTALYWYRQSLGQGLEFLIYFQGNSAPDKSGLPSDRFSAERTGGSVSTLTIQRTQQEDSAVYLCASSLHGGLGGYTFGSGTRLTVV.

This clonotype showed up just a few times. The chain recombines TRBV7-9 with TRBJ2-5; D tentatively reads TRBD1 or TRBD2 (5 bases each). Germline V CDR1 and CDR2: SEHNR, FQNEAQ (reference sequence). This CDR3 spans 13 amino acids. Trimming took 5 bases from V and 6 from J, leaving 13 bases between them. The CDR3 sequence: CASSRDGRKTQYF. In DNA form, the CDR3 reads TGTGCCAGCAGCAGGGACGGACGAAAGACCCAGTACTTC. Combining the CDR3 with reference TRBV7-9 and TRBJ2-5 gives the whole variable domain DTGVSQNPRHKITKRGQNVTFRCDPISEHNRLYWYRQTLGQGPEFLTYFQNEAQLEKSRLLSDRFSAERPKGSFSTLEIQRTEQGDSAMYLCASSRDGRKTQYFGPGTRLLVL.

V usage is TRBV7-2 and J usage is TRBJ2-1; no clear D. The germline V gene encodes CDR1 SGHTA and CDR2 FQGNSA. CDR3 length: 13 residues. V lost 0 bases, J lost 7 bases, and 7 bases lay in between. As DNA, the CDR3 is TGTGCCAGCAGCTTAGCGTCCCAGAATGAGCAGTTCTTC. Translation gives CASSLASQNEQFF. Full variable domain (outside the CDR3, taken from reference TRBV7-2 and TRBJ2-1): GAGVSQSPSNKVTEKGKDVELRCDPISGHTALYWYRQSLGQGLEFLIYFQGNSAPDKSGLPSDRFSAERTGGSVSTLTIQRTQQEDSAVYLCASSLASQNEQFFGPGTRLTVL.

Only a few counts were recorded for this clonotype. J is TRBJ1-4 and V is TRBV19; maybe TRBD1 (5 bases). The CDR3 is 15 residues long. In germline, CDR1 is LNHDA, CDR2 SQIVND (reference sequence). V dropped 6 bases and J dropped 6 bases, with 17 bases sitting between them. CDR3 residues: CASSSGDLRDEKLFF. The CDR3 region has the DNA TGTGCCAGTAGCTCCGGGGACCTAAGAGATGAAAAACTGTTTTTT.

This rearrangement joins TRBV7-3 to TRBJ2-2; D gene unclear. V was pared by 6 bases and J by 2 bases, with 7 bases between. CDR3 length: 13 residues. Germline-derived CDR1 and CDR2 are SGHTA and FQGTGA. CDR3 in DNA: TGTGCCAGCAGTTCTCGAAACACCGGGGAGCTGTTTTTT. Translating it yields CASSSRNTGELFF.

This clonotype was seen a handful of times. The CDR3 DNA reads TGTGCCAGCAGTGCCAGGGCTAGCACAGATACGCAGTATTTT. Translated, it gives CASSARASTDTQYF. The chain links TRBV7-8 to TRBJ2-3; possible D gene TRBD1, 5 bases. The V end was cut by 6 bases, the J end by 0 bases, with 10 bases between. Germline loops: CDR1 SGHVS, CDR2 FQNEAQ. The CDR3 is made up of 14 amino acids.

This clonotype was recorded many times. The rearrangement joins TRBV7-9 to TRBJ2-3; D might be TRBD2 (6 bases). CDR1 is SEHNR and CDR2 is FQNEAQ in the germline V gene (reference sequence). Trimming left V 3 bases short and J 2 bases short, with 6 bases between. The CDR3 spans 13 residues. The DNA of the CDR3 is TGTGCCAGCAGCTTGGACTACACAGATACGCAGTATTTT. Translated, it gives CASSLDYTDTQYF.

This clonotype came up a few times. The rearrangement joins TRBV7-2 to TRBJ1-1; 10 positions match TRBD1. V shed 5 bases and J 4 bases; nucleotides not matched to a gene: 10. The CDR3 loop spans 16 amino acids. Per germline, CDR1 SGHTA and CDR2 FQGNSA. The CDR3 nucleotides are TGTGCCAGCAGCCGTACGACAGGGGGCTGGGGCACTGAAGCTTTCTTT. This encodes CASSRTTGGWGTEAFF.

The V gene is TRBV6-2 or TRBV6-3, the J gene TRBJ2-4; 10 bases fit TRBD1. Germline values: CDR1 MNHEY, CDR2 SVGEGT. Trimming took 6 bases from V and 4 from J; bases not matched to a gene: 9. The CDR3 is 16 amino acids. The CDR3 nucleotides are TGTGCCAGCAGGGGACGGACAGGGGGACCTAAAAACATTCAGTACTTC. Protein product: CASRGRTGGPKNIQYF.

This clonotype was observed at least ten times. J is TRBJ2-1 and V is TRBV7-2; 7 positions agree with TRBD1. The trim removed 0 bases at V and 8 bases at J, leaving 10 bases unmatched. CDR3 length equals 16 residues. Germline CDR1 reads SGHTA; CDR2 reads FQGNSA. CDR3 protein: CASSLALGQYGDEQFF. The CDR3 region has the DNA TGTGCCAGCAGCTTAGCGTTGGGACAGTATGGGGATGAGCAGTTCTTC.

Comments on this clonotype: At one boundary the junction diverges from the germline segment, which might be a read error. J is TRBJ1-6 and V is TRBV12-3 or TRBV12-4, with D perhaps matching TRBD1 (5 bases). The CDR3 consists of 15 residues. The CDR3 DNA reads as TGTGACAGCATCCTCAGCGGGACTCCCAGTTCACCCCTCCACTTT. It codes for CDSILSGTPSSPLHF.

V gene TRBV6-6 combines with J gene TRBJ2-5, with D unresolved. The V end was cut by 8 bases, the J end by 2 bases, with 18 bases between. Germline V lookup: CDR1 MNHNY, CDR2 SVGAGI (reference sequence). This CDR3 spans 15 amino acids. CDR3 loop: CASGPASGLQETQYF. The DNA for the CDR3 is TGTGCCAGCGGCCCCGCCAGTGGTCTTCAAGAGACCCAGTACTTC.

This clonotype was picked up a small number of times. The V gene is TRBV29-1, the J gene TRBJ2-7; D unclear. Germline CDR1 and CDR2: SQVTM and ANQGSEA. The CDR3 has 13 amino acids. V was trimmed by 4 bases and J by 1 base, leaving 11 bases between them. CDR3 loop: CSVVTARSYEQYF. The CDR3 DNA is TGCAGCGTTGTGACGGCTAGATCCTACGAGCAGTACTTC.

For the CDR3, the DNA is TGTGCCACGACAGGGGATCTCTACGAGCAGTACTTC. Residues: CATTGDLYEQYF. The rearrangement links TRBV19 to TRBJ2-7; TRBD1 matches 8 bases. The CDR3 extends over 12 amino acids. V shed 10 bases and J 3 bases; nucleotides not matched to a gene: 5. Germline V gene sequence: CDR1 LNHDA, CDR2 SQIVND (reference sequence).

V gene TRBV11-2 combines with J gene TRBJ1-3, with no clear D. CDR1 and CDR2 (germline): SGHAT, FQNNGV. V lost 4 bases and J lost 7, with 5 bases in between. The CDR3 totals 11 residues. CDR3 DNA sequence: TGTGCCAGCAGCTGGCAGAACACCATATATTTT. This translates into CASSWQNTIYF.

V and J are TRBV4-3 and TRBJ1-1; D is undetermined. The length of the CDR3 is 14 residues. The V end was cut by 4 bases, the J end by 5 bases, with 14 bases between. Germline V lookup: CDR1 LGHNA, CDR2 YSLEER. As DNA, the CDR3 is TGCGCCAGCAGCCGTAACAACCACGGGACTGAAGCTTTCTTT. This sequence encodes CASSRNNHGTEAFF.

This clonotype appeared a few times. The V call is TRBV5-4, the J call TRBJ2-1; 10 bases map to TRBD1. The CDR3 length is 13 residues. Germline CDR1 and CDR2: SGHNT and YYREEE (reference sequence). V lost 5 bases, J lost 13 bases, and 9 bases stayed unmatched. The CDR3 DNA reads as TGTGCCAGCAGTCGGACAGGGGGAACGGAACAGTTCTTC. Amino acids: CASSRTGGTEQFF.

This clonotype was seen ten or more times. The chain employs TRBV7-2 and TRBJ2-5, with no clear D. There are 15 residues in the CDR3. Trimming removed 1 base from V and 2 bases from J, with 11 bases in between. Germline V gene sequence: CDR1 SGHTA, CDR2 FQGNSA. The CDR3 here is CASSLDGRQQETQYF. The CDR3 DNA reads as TGTGCCAGCAGCTTAGACGGGCGGCAGCAAGAGACCCAGTACTTC.

The chain carries TRBV12-5 and TRBJ1-6, with D unclear. V dropped 0 bases and J dropped 6 bases, with 21 bases sitting between them. CDR3 length: 19 residues. CDR1 is LGHNT and CDR2 is FRNRAP in the germline V gene. In nucleotides, the CDR3 is TGTGCTAGTGGTTTGGTACACGGAGGCCCGGACCCCTTTAATTCACCCCTCCACTTT. Its protein is CASGLVHGGPDPFNSPLHF.

J is TRBJ1-2 and V is TRBV7-3; D is undetermined. This CDR3 contains 15 residues. V gave up 4 bases and J gave up 0 bases, with 12 bases separating them. Germline V gives CDR1 SGHTA, CDR2 FQGTGA. The CDR3 sequence is CASSSEGRANYGYTF. CDR3 DNA sequence: TGTGCCAGCAGCTCCGAAGGTCGAGCTAACTATGGCTACACCTTC.

This clonotype was found a few times. J is TRBJ2-3 and V is TRBV7-2, with 8 positions matching TRBD1. CDR3 length: 14 residues. Trimming removed 4 bases from V and 8 bases from J; junction bases left unmatched: 8. CDR1 and CDR2 (germline): SGHTA, FQGNSA. CDR3 loop: CASSSQGQAGTQYF. CDR3 coding DNA: TGTGCCAGCAGCTCCCAGGGACAGGCCGGTACGCAGTATTTT.

J is TRBJ1-1 and V is TRBV5-1, with D perhaps TRBD1 (5 bases). Germline-derived CDR1 and CDR2 are SGHRS and YFSETQ. This CDR3 has 15 amino acids. Trimming took 0 bases from V and 5 from J, leaving 14 bases between them. The CDR3 loop reads CASSLGRQGRTEAFF. The CDR3, as DNA: TGCGCCAGCAGCTTGGGCCGGCAGGGACGGACTGAAGCTTTCTTT.

The J gene is TRBJ2-3, the V gene TRBV7-3; possible D gene TRBD2, 6 bases. V shed 0 bases and J shed 6 bases, with 7 bases lying between them. Germline V lookup: CDR1 SGHTA, CDR2 FQGTGA. The CDR3 runs 13 residues. The CDR3: CASSLTGGDTQYF. The CDR3, as DNA: TGTGCCAGCAGCTTAACAGGAGGGGATACGCAGTATTTT.

This clonotype was counted at least ten times. This chain connects TRBV6-2 or TRBV6-3 to TRBJ1-5, with 11 nucleotides matching TRBD1. This CDR3 spans 15 amino acids. With V trimmed by 6 bases and J by 7 bases, 8 bases remained unmatched. Germline loops: CDR1 MNHEY, CDR2 SVGEGT. CDR3 nucleotides: TGTGCCAGCAGCCCCGGGACAGGGGGGAAACAGCCCCAGCATTTT. Amino acid sequence: CASSPGTGGKQPQHF.